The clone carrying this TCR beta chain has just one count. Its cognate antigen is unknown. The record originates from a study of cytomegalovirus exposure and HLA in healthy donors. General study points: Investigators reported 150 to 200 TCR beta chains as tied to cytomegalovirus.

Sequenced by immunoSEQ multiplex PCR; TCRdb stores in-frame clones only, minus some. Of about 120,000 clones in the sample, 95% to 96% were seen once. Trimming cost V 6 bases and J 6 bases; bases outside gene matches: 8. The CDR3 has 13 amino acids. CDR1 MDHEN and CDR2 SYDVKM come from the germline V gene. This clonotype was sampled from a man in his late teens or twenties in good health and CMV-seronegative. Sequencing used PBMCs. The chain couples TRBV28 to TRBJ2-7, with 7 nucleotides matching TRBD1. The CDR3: CASRTQGPGEQYF. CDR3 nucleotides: TGTGCCAGCAGAACACAGGGGCCGGGCGAGCAGTACTTC.